The 7 T cell receptor beta chains listed next were all sequenced from one sample in a study of response to subunit inactivated influenza vaccine. One entry per CDR3 protein results from TCRdb running MiXCR on the RT-PCR reads. The repertoire holds about 650,000 distinct CDR3 sequences, with less than 20% as singletons. The starting material was PBMCs from blood, obtained 12 days after vaccination. The receptors originated from a man aged 50-60 years who received an inactivated influenza vaccine.

The table lists this clonotype with a few counts. The V gene is TRBV12-3 or TRBV12-4, the J gene TRBJ2-1, with TRBD2 matching 7 bases. V lost 2 bases and J lost 7; bases outside the gene matches: 8. The length of the CDR3 is 15 residues. CDR3 amino acids: CASSLSSGLGNEQFF. In DNA, the CDR3 is TGTGCCAGCAGTTTATCTAGCGGCCTGGGGAATGAGCAGTTCTTC.

This clonotype has only a few counts. The chain uses TRBV12-3 or TRBV12-4 and TRBJ2-1; 8 bases line up with TRBD1. The CDR3 runs to 15 residues. V lost 5 bases to trimming and J lost 5 bases; unmatched junction nucleotides: 8. The CDR3 is CASSPQGGGNNEQFF. In nucleotides, the CDR3 is TGTGCCAGCAGTCCACAGGGGGGAGGTAACAATGAGCAGTTCTTC.

The chain carries TRBV5-1 and TRBJ2-1; 12 bases align to TRBD2. Germline CDR1 is SGHRS and CDR2 is YFSETQ. V gave up 0 bases and J gave up 8 bases; unmatched junction bases: 3. CDR3 size: 15 residues. CDR3: CASSLGASGRDEQFF. The CDR3, as DNA: TGCGCCAGCAGCTTGGGGGCTAGCGGGAGGGATGAGCAGTTCTTC.

This clonotype was counted between two and nine times. V usage is TRBV28 and J usage is TRBJ2-7, with TRBD2 as a possible D gene (5 bases). CDR1 and CDR2 (germline): MDHEN, SYDVKM. The germline V and J ends were trimmed by 7 bases and 2 bases, with 15 bases remaining between them. This CDR3 spans 14 amino acids. The DNA for the CDR3 is TGTGCCAGCATTTCGATCCGGGAAACCTACGAGCAGTACTTC. Encoded protein: CASISIRETYEQYF.

This clonotype was observed at least ten times. The chain carries TRBV20-1 and TRBJ2-5, with D hard to call. The germline CDR1 and CDR2 sequences are DFQATT and SNEGSKA (reference sequence). The CDR3 extends over 10 amino acids. The CDR3 protein is CSVRQETQYF. The DNA for the CDR3 is TGCAGCGTTCGACAAGAGACCCAGTACTTC.

This clonotype was counted at least ten times. The chain couples TRBV7-9 to TRBJ2-3, with TRBD2 as a possible D gene (6 bases). This CDR3 is built from 11 residues. The germline V gene has CDR1 SEHNR and CDR2 FQNEAQ (reference sequence). V was cut by 7 bases and J by 6 bases, with 8 bases left in between. As DNA, the CDR3 is TGTGCCAGCACTAGCGCGGATACGCAGTATTTT. Its protein is CASTSADTQYF.

This clonotype was detected a few times. The J gene is TRBJ2-1, the V gene TRBV20-1, with D perhaps matching TRBD2 (6 bases). This CDR3 has 15 residues. V shed 1 base and J shed 4 bases, with 14 bases lying between them. CDR1 is DFQATT and CDR2 is SNEGSKA in the germline V gene (reference sequence). CDR3 DNA: TGCAGTGCTAGAGCCCTTCGGACTAATTACAATGAGCAGTTCTTC. It translates to CSARALRTNYNEQFF.